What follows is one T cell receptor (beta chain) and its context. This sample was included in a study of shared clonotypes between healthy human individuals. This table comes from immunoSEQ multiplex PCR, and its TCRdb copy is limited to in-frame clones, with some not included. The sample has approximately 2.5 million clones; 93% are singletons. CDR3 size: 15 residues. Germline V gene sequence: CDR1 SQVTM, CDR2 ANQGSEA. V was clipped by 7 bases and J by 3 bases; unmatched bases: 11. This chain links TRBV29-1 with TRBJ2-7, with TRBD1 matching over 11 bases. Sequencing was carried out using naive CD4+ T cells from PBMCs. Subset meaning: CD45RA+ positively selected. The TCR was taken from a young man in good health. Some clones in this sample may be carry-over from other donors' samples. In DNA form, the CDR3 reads TGCAGCGCCACAACACGGACAGGGGGCGGCTACGAGCAGTACTTC. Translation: CSATTRTGGGYEQYF.